This T cell receptor beta chain was retrieved from a study of T cell repertoires in cytomegalovirus infection. Background on the study: HLA-C-restricted CMV epitopes, recently identified, and well-studied HLA-B-restricted ones were used by the study. Study-level points and caveats: Using cumulative public TCR beta family frequency, the authors identified those who carried CMV together with the relevant HLA.

Regarding this clonotype: As yet, its antigen is unknown.

The junction had 9 bases not matched to a gene; V was cut back by 5 bases and J by 7 bases. The CDR3 is 15 residues long. MiXCR was run by TCRdb on the reads, yielding one entry per CDR3 protein. Among approximately 990,000 distinct CDR3 sequences listed, 31% were seen once. The TCR comes from a human donor in good health (CMV status not recorded). Some clones in this sample may be carry-over from other donors' samples. V usage is TRBV12-3 or TRBV12-4 and J usage is TRBJ2-1; TRBD2 matches 9 bases. The sequencing used cultured CD8+ T cells from PBMCs, collected from culture after CMV antigen stimulation. CDR3 sequence: CASSDSERGVNEQFF. In DNA form, the CDR3 reads TGTGCCAGCAGTGACTCGGAGCGGGGGGTTAATGAGCAGTTCTTC.